This record covers a single T cell receptor beta chain. Using immunoSEQ multiplex PCR, the repertoire was profiled, and TCRdb retains in-frame clones only, with some absent. The profile covers 120,000 or so clones, with roughly 90% appearing a single time and approximately 39% taken by the ten largest. These data originate in a study of control samples from healthy donors and cancer patients. Unmatched junction bases numbered 7, after V lost 8 bases and J lost 1 base. Germline-derived CDR1 and CDR2 are LNHDA and SQIVND (reference sequence). The CDR3 runs to 15 residues. The specimen sequenced was blood. V usage is TRBV19 and J usage is TRBJ2-4; 8 nucleotides line up with TRBD1. The source is a man aged 45-60 years in good health. This CDR3 is CASQDRATAKNIQYF. CDR3 bases: TGTGCCAGTCAGGACAGGGCAACGGCCAAAAACATTCAGTACTTC.